The source of this T cell receptor beta chain is a study of blood T cell repertoires in COVID-19. Study background: The samples span acute and convalescent COVID-19 from the United States, Italy and Spain. PBMCs, B-cell-depleted T cells, or T cells provided the cDNA or gDNA that made up the material.

This clone has a handful of counts. This CDR3 comprises 14 residues. V lost 2 bases to trimming and J lost 6 bases; unmatched junction nucleotides: 7. Germline V gives CDR1 SGDLS, CDR2 YYNGEE. Under the authors' procedure: For nucleated cells, counts were estimated from reference gene primer amplification. Here immunoSEQ multiplex PCR was the method, and the copy in TCRdb shows in-frame clones only, minus some. V and J calls and clone size are those listed in that table; D and trimming were worked out from the DNA. The data show fewer than 250,000 clones, 83% seen once. This chain connects TRBV9 to TRBJ1-2, with 7 nucleotides matching TRBD1. Sequenced input: peripheral blood. The sequence came from a woman aged 50 to 60 with acute or convalescent COVID-19. The CDR3 DNA reads TGTGCCAGCAGCGTGGATAACAGGGGACATGGCTACACCTTC. Its protein is CASSVDNRGHGYTF.